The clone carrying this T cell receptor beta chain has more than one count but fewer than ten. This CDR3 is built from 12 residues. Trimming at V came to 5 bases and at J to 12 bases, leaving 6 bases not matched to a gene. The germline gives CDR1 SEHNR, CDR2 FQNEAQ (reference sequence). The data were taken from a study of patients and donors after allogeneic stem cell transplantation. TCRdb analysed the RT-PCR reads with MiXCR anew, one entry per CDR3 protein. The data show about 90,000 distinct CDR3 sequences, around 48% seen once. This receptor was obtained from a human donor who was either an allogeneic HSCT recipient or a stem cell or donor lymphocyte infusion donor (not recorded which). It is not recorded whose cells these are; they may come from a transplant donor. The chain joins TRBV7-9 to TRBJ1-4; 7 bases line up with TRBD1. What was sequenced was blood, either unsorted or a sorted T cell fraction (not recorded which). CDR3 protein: CASSEQGLQLFF. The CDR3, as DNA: TGTGCCAGCAGCGAACAGGGGTTGCAACTGTTTTTT. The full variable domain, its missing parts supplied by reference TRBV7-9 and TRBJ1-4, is DTGVSQNPRHKITKRGQNVTFRCDPISEHNRLYWYRQTLGQGPEFLTYFQNEAQLEKSRLLSDRFSAERPKGSFSTLEIQRTEQGDSAMYLCASSEQGLQLFFGSGTQLSVL.